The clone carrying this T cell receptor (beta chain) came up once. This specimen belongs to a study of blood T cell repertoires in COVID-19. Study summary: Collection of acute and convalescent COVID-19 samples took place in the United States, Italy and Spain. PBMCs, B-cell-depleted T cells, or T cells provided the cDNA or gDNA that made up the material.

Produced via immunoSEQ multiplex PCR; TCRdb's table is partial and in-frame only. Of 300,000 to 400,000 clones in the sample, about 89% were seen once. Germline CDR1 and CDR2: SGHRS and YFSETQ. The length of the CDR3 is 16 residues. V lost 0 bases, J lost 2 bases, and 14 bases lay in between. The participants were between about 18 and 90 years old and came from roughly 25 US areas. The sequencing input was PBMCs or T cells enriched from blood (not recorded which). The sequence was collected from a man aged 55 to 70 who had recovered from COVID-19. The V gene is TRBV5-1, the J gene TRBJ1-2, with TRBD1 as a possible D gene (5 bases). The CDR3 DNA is TGCGCCAGCAGCTTGGTGGGGCCTGGTCAAAACTATGGCTACACCTTC. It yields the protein CASSLVGPGQNYGYTF.